The 9 T cell receptor beta chains given below trace back to one sample, sequenced in a study of T-cell reconstitution after alpha-beta-depleted transplantation in children. Library preparation (for TCRbeta) was performed with unique molecular identifiers. TCRdb used MiXCR to reprocess the PCR reads, holding one entry per CDR3 protein. The data contain just under 350,000 distinct CDR3 sequences, about a sixth of them singletons. Sequencing was performed on PBMCs, mostly from graft donor cells, taken 360 days after TCRalphabeta/CD19-depleted stem cell transplant. These receptors were obtained from a male patient aged 2 to 9 who had a stem cell transplant for acute lymphoblastic leukemia, so the T cells may come from the graft donor.

V gene TRBV4-2 combines with J gene TRBJ2-1, with 8 bases that match TRBD1. Germline V gene lookup returns CDR1 LGHNA and CDR2 YNFKEQ. CDR3 length: 15 residues. V gave up 0 bases and J gave up 5 bases; unmatched junction bases: 3. The CDR3 DNA sequence: TGTGCCAGCAGCCAAGAAAGGACAGGGAACAATGAGCAGTTCTTC. This encodes CASSQERTGNNEQFF.

The chain employs TRBV19 and TRBJ2-1; the D gene is possibly TRBD2 (6 bases). V lost 5 bases to trimming and J lost 7 bases, with 15 bases between them. The CDR3 contains 14 residues. Germline CDR1 reads LNHDA; CDR2 reads SQIVND (reference sequence). The CDR3 loop is CASSRGRGWNEQFF. CDR3 DNA sequence: TGTGCCAGTAGTCGGGGCCGGGGGTGGAATGAGCAGTTCTTC.

This clonotype was detected a few times. This chain connects TRBV5-1 to TRBJ2-1; 9 bases align to TRBD1. This CDR3 region has 15 residues. CDR1 is SGHRS, CDR2 YFSETQ, per germline. V dropped 3 bases and J dropped 6; count of bases not matched to a gene: 7. The CDR3 region has the DNA TGCGCCAGCAGCTCAGGGACAGGGTACCCCAATGAGCAGTTCTTC. This sequence encodes CASSSGTGYPNEQFF.

This chain links TRBV2 with TRBJ2-7, with 7 bases lining up with TRBD2. Germline V lookup: CDR1 SNHLY, CDR2 FYNNEI. The CDR3 has 14 residues. V dropped 6 bases and J dropped 6; count of bases not matched to a gene: 11. The CDR3 region has the DNA TGTGCCAGCAGACGGGGTGCGGGAGTCGGCGAGCAGTACTTC. It translates to CASRRGAGVGEQYF.

The sample holds a few counts of this clonotype. The chain links TRBV5-1 to TRBJ2-1; D unresolved. CDR1 and CDR2 from the germline V gene are SGHRS and YFSETQ. V was pared by 0 bases and J by 0 bases, with 10 bases between. This CDR3 is 16 amino acids long. CDR3 region: CASSLAGLSSYNEQFF. As DNA, the CDR3 is TGCGCCAGCAGCTTGGCCGGCCTCAGCTCCTACAATGAGCAGTTCTTC.

This clonotype came up many times. J is TRBJ1-5 and V is TRBV20-1; D ambiguous. Germline-derived CDR1 and CDR2 are DFQATT and SNEGSKA (reference sequence). Trimming cost V 5 bases and J 0 bases, with 11 bases left between them. This CDR3 contains 14 residues. The CDR3 sequence: CSAETGYSNQPQHF. CDR3 DNA sequence: TGCAGTGCTGAAACGGGTTATAGCAATCAGCCCCAGCATTTT.

CDR3 sequence: CASPPKTQREAPNTGELFF. CDR3 nucleotides: TGTGCCAGCCCTCCCAAAACGCAGCGGGAGGCCCCGAACACCGGGGAGCTGTTTTTT. The chain combines TRBV5-6 with TRBJ2-2, with TRBD2 matching over 9 bases. Germline V lookup: CDR1 SGHDT, CDR2 YYEEEE. The CDR3 is made up of 19 amino acids. V was clipped by 7 bases and J by 0 bases; unmatched bases: 16.

This clonotype has a single count. The chain uses TRBV11-2 and TRBJ2-3, with D perhaps TRBD2 (6 bases). The CDR3 runs to 13 residues. Trimming cost V 1 base and J 11 bases, with 13 bases left between them. Germline V CDR1 and CDR2: SGHAT, FQNNGV. The CDR3 DNA reads as TGTGCCAGCAGCTTAGGGGACTTTGGGGGGCAGTATTTT. Translating it yields CASSLGDFGGQYF.

The gene calls are TRBV7-6 and TRBJ1-5; tentatively, D is TRBD1 (5 bases). V was cut by 1 base and J by 5 bases, with 9 bases left in between. This CDR3 has 14 amino acids. The germline V gene encodes CDR1 SGHVS and CDR2 FNYEAQ. The CDR3 sequence is CASSLGQGHQPQHF. The CDR3 DNA follows: TGTGCCAGCAGCTTAGGCCAGGGCCATCAGCCCCAGCATTTT.